Reported below is one TCR beta chain. The table came from immunoSEQ multiplex PCR; TCRdb's copy has only in-frame clones and leaves some out. The sample consists of roughly 2.5 million clones, just over 90% of them appearing once. The germline V gene encodes CDR1 MDHEN and CDR2 SYDVKM. The J segment lost 1 base and the V segment lost 2 bases, leaving 8 bases of the junction unmatched. The length of the CDR3 is 17 residues. The record originates from a study of shared clonotypes between healthy human individuals. Sequenced sample: naive CD4+ T cells sorted from blood. Specified subset: CD45RA+ positively selected. The chain couples TRBV28 to TRBJ1-5; 7 bases agree with TRBD1. The sequence came from a young man in good health. This CDR3 is CASSLLTGAMSNQPQHF. The DNA of the CDR3 is TGTGCCAGCAGTTTACTCACAGGGGCTATGAGCAATCAGCCCCAGCATTTT. Filled out from reference TRBV28 and TRBJ1-5, the complete variable domain reads DVKVTQSSRYLVKRTGEKVFLECVQDMDHENMFWYRQDPGLGLRLIYFSYDVKMKEKGDIPEGYSVSREKKERFSLILESASTNQTSMYLCASSLLTGAMSNQPQHFGDGTRLSIL.